This TCR beta chain was sequenced in a study of blood T cell repertoires in COVID-19. Study in general: COVID-19 samples from acute and convalescent phases originated in the United States, Italy and Spain. The analysed material was cDNA or gDNA that came from T cells, B-cell-depleted T cells, or PBMCs.

Trimming left V 3 bases short and J 8 bases short, with 8 bases between. The length of the CDR3 is 13 residues. CDR1 is MNHEY and CDR2 is SVGAGI in the germline V gene. Sequencing used immunoSEQ multiplex PCR; TCRdb keeps in-frame clones, though not all of them. This repertoire shows 200,000 to 250,000 clones, roughly nine tenths found once; its top ten account for approximately 2.8%. Sequencing was performed on PBMCs or T cells enriched from blood (not recorded which). This receptor was taken from a woman aged 45-60 years in a cohort exposed to, infected with or recovered from COVID-19 (not recorded which). The genes are TRBV6-5 and TRBJ1-6, with D hard to call. CDR3 loop: CASSYTVDSPLHF. The CDR3 nucleotides are TGTGCCAGCAGTTATACGGTGGATTCACCCCTCCACTTT.